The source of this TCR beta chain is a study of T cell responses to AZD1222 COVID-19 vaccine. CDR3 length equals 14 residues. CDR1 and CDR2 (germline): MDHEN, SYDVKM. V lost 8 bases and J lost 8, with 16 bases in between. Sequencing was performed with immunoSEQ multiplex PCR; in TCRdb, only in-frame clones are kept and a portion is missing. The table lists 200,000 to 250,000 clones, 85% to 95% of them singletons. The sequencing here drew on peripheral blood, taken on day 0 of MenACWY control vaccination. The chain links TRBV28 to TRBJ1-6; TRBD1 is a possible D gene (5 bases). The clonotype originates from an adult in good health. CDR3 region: CASCSGPPYSPLHF. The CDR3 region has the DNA TGTGCCAGCTGCTCGGGACCACCATATTCACCCCTCCACTTT. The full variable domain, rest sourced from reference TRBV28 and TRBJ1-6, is DVKVTQSSRYLVKRTGEKVFLECVQDMDHENMFWYRQDPGLGLRLIYFSYDVKMKEKGDIPEGYSVSREKKERFSLILESASTNQTSMYLCASCSGPPYSPLHFGNGTRLTVT.